This T cell receptor (beta chain) was recovered during a study of graft-versus-host responses after intestinal transplantation. Study details: Induction using anti-thymocyte globulin, followed by tacrolimus and steroids for 3 to 4 years, was given to all recipients.

The assay was immunoSEQ multiplex PCR, and TCRdb's table has in-frame clones only and misses some. The top ten hold 3.5% to 5% of the sample, which has about 45,000 clones, more than 85% seen once. V was trimmed by 4 bases and J by 3 bases, leaving 16 bases between them. Germline-derived CDR1 and CDR2 are MNHEY and SMNVEV (reference sequence). The CDR3 runs to 15 residues. The V call is TRBV27, the J call TRBJ2-7; TRBD2 is a possible D gene (6 bases). This TCR came from a human patient who received an intestinal transplant, so some T cells may come from the graft donor. The input for sequencing was PBMCs, taken 524 days after transplant. The CDR3 here is CASSSPRLGDYEQYF. The CDR3 DNA is TGTGCCAGCAGTTCCCCCCGACTAGGGGACTACGAGCAGTACTTC.